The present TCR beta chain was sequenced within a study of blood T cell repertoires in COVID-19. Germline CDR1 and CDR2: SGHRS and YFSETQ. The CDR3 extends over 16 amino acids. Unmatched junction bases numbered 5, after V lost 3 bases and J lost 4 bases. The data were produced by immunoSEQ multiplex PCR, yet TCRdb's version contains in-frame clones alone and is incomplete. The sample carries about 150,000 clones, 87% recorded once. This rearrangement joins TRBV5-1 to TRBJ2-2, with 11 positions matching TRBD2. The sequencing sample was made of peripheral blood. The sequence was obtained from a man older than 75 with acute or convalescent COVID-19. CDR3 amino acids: CASSSLAGVSTGELFF. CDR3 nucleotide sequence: TGCGCCAGCAGCTCACTAGCGGGAGTCAGCACCGGGGAGCTGTTTTTT.